The clone carrying this T cell receptor (beta chain) was seen only a few times. Its antigen is unknown. The data were taken from a study of T-cell memory formation after mild COVID-19. Study in general: Largely, the TCR clusters proved donor specific.

This CDR3 comprises 14 residues. Germline-derived CDR1 and CDR2 are SGHRS and YFSETQ. V lost 2 bases, J lost 3 bases, and 11 bases lay in between. 5'RACE with constant-segment primers built TCRalpha and TCRbeta cDNA libraries with UMIs. TCRdb called the 5' RACE reads again in MiXCR, with one record for every CDR3 protein. The repertoire has about 610,000 distinct CDR3 sequences, 15% to 20% of them found once; the top ten carry around 8.1%. Notes on the study in general: Mostly located in CM and EM were contracting CD4+ clones, with contracting CD8+ clones located in EMRA. The authors did not confirm SARS-CoV-2 specificity of second-wave clones peaking day 37.

The source material was PBMCs or a T cell subset sorted from them (not recorded which). The chain carries TRBV5-1 and TRBJ2-5, with D perhaps TRBD1 (6 bases). This clonotype was sampled from an adult woman who had mild COVID-19 (a few samples of this study predate the infection). Cell type and time point are not known. CDR3 coding DNA: TGCGCCAGCAGCTTTGGGGCAGGGGAAGAGACCCAGTACTTC. Its protein product is CASSFGAGEETQYF.